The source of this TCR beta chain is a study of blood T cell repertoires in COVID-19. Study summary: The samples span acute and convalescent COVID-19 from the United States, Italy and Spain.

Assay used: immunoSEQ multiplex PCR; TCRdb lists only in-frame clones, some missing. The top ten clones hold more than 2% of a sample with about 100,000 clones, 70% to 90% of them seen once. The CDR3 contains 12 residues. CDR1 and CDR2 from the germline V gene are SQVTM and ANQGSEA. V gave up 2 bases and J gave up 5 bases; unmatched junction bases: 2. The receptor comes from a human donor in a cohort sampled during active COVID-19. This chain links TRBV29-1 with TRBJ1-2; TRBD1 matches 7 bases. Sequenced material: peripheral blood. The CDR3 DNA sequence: TGCAGCGTTGAAATGACAGGGTATGGCTACACCTTC. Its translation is CSVEMTGYGYTF.